A single sample gave rise to the 8 T cell receptor beta chains below, sequenced in a study of blood T cell repertoires in COVID-19. This table comes from immunoSEQ multiplex PCR, and its TCRdb copy is limited to in-frame clones, with some not included. The sample carries over 110,000 clones, roughly 90% recorded once. Source material: peripheral blood. The receptors were sampled from a man between 65 and 85 years old with acute or convalescent COVID-19.

This clone came up once. The V and J genes are TRBV2 and TRBJ2-1; 8 nucleotides align to TRBD2. The trim removed 1 base at V and 9 bases at J, leaving 8 bases unmatched. The CDR3 runs to 15 residues. CDR1 and CDR2 from the germline V gene are SNHLY and FYNNEI. The CDR3: CASSEGLAGLTEQFF. The CDR3 bases are TGTGCCAGCAGTGAAGGGTTAGCGGGATTGACTGAGCAGTTCTTC.

This clone was recorded only once. This chain joins TRBV7-8 and TRBJ1-5; possible D gene TRBD1, 6 bases. The CDR3 contains 15 residues. Trimming left V 0 bases short and J 3 bases short, with 9 bases between. Germline lookup yields CDR1 SGHVS and CDR2 FQNEAQ. The CDR3, as DNA: TGTGCCAGCAGCTTAGCAGGGACACTCAATCAGCCCCAGCATTTT. Amino acids: CASSLAGTLNQPQHF.

The chain recombines TRBV5-1 with TRBJ2-5; TRBD1 matches at 9 bases. Germline loops: CDR1 SGHRS, CDR2 YFSETQ. With V trimmed by 4 bases and J by 2 bases, 3 bases remained unmatched. The CDR3 consists of 14 residues. As DNA, the CDR3 is TGCGCCAGCAGCCCGACAGGGGGACAAGAGACCCAGTACTTC. It codes for CASSPTGGQETQYF.

The J gene is TRBJ2-1, the V gene TRBV5-1; tentative D call: TRBD2 (6 bases). V gave up 4 bases and J gave up 2 bases, with 25 bases separating them. The CDR3 runs 19 residues. Germline CDR1 reads SGHRS; CDR2 reads YFSETQ. The CDR3 here is CASSQPRTTMERAYNEQFF. The DNA for the CDR3 is TGCGCCAGCAGCCAGCCGAGGACTACTATGGAAAGGGCCTACAATGAGCAGTTCTTC.

The chain uses TRBV5-1 and TRBJ2-5; D is perhaps TRBD1 (6 bases). The germline V gene encodes CDR1 SGHRS and CDR2 YFSETQ. CDR3 length: 15 residues. V was shortened by 2 bases and J by 0 bases, with 11 bases between the two germline ends. As DNA, the CDR3 is TGCGCCAGCAGCTTCGGACAGTTGTACCAAGAGACCCAGTACTTC. Translating it yields CASSFGQLYQETQYF.

The chain links TRBV7-9 to TRBJ1-4, with 11 bases lining up with TRBD1. V lost 0 bases to trimming and J lost 7 bases; unmatched junction nucleotides: 4. The germline gives CDR1 SEHNR, CDR2 FQNEAQ (reference sequence). The CDR3 loop spans 16 amino acids. The CDR3 spells CASSLAGTGGFEKLFF. CDR3 nucleotides: TGTGCCAGCAGCTTAGCGGGGACAGGGGGATTTGAAAAACTGTTTTTT. The full variable domain, with the rest looked up from reference TRBV7-9 and TRBJ1-4, is DTGVSQNPRHKITKRGQNVTFRCDPISEHNRLYWYRQTLGQGPEFLTYFQNEAQLEKSRLLSDRFSAERPKGSFSTLEIQRTEQGDSAMYLCASSLAGTGGFEKLFFGSGTQLSVL.

This clone has only a few counts. The chain is built from TRBV6-1 and TRBJ2-7; the D is unclear. The CDR3 has 12 residues. Looked up from germline, CDR1 is MNHNS and CDR2 is SASEGT. Trimming stripped 3 bases from V and 2 bases from J, with 5 bases between. Here the CDR3 DNA reads TGTGCCAGCAGTGATCAGGCCTACGAGCAGTACTTC. Its protein is CASSDQAYEQYF.

The CDR3 DNA follows: TGCAGTGCTAGTCTAGGGGGTCAGCCCCAGCATTTT. Translating it yields CSASLGGQPQHF. This chain links TRBV20-1 with TRBJ1-5, with D possibly matching TRBD1 (6 bases). Germline CDR1 DFQATT, CDR2 SNEGSKA (reference sequence). The CDR3 consists of 12 residues. Between the trimmed V and J ends, which lost 3 bases and 6 bases, there was a span of 9 bases.